The clone carrying this TCR beta chain was seen ten or more times. TCRdb re-analyzed the PCR reads through MiXCR. The repertoire holds almost 35,000 clones, with roughly 15% as singletons. V shed 4 bases, J shed 2 bases, and the junction held 5 bases outside the gene matches. CDR1 and CDR2 (germline): LNHNV, YYDKDF (reference sequence). This CDR3 region has 16 residues. These data are taken from a study of metastatic and nonmetastatic thyroid tumors. Every patient was untreated before thyroid surgery. The sequencing input was blood. The chain has TRBV15 and TRBJ1-4; 9 bases agree with TRBD1. The TCR was taken from a female donor with papillary thyroid cancer or a benign thyroid nodule (not recorded which). Some clones in this sample may be carry-over from other donors' samples. CDR3 coding DNA: TGTGCCACCAGCATAGACAGGGGGAACACTAATGAAAAACTGTTTTTT. Its translation is CATSIDRGNTNEKLFF.